This is a list of T cell receptor beta chains from one sample in a study of Graves' ophthalmopathy and Graves' hyperthyroidism. MiXCR, run by TCRdb on the multiplex PCR reads, gives a single entry per CDR3 protein. The sample has a few hundred thousand distinct CDR3 sequences, roughly 40% seen once. The sequenced sample was peripheral blood or thyroid tissue (not recorded which). These receptors were taken from an adult man with Graves' hyperthyroidism. Both conserved end residues are part of each CDR3. Fields, in order: V gene, clone size, D gene, J gene, CDR3 protein, CDR3 DNA. A D gene is named only where the DNA matches it firmly. The size entry is marked missing in some rows and otherwise reads once, few, many or a size class.

TRBV30	-	TRBD1	TRBJ1-2	CAWRRDSGNYGYTF	TGTGCCTGGCGCCGGGACAGCGGGAACTATGGCTACACCTTC
TRBV2	many	TRBD1	TRBJ1-6	CASSDKGGLASPLHF	TGTGCCAGCAGTGATAAAGGGGGCTTGGCTTCACCCCTCCACTTT
TRBV19	few	TRBD1	TRBJ1-1	CASSTGKGAGTEAFF	TGTGCCAGTAGTACCGGAAAGGGGGCAGGGACTGAAGCTTTCTTT
TRBV2	few	TRBD2	TRBJ2-3	CASSLPGTRADTQYF	TGTGCCAGCAGCCTCCCCGGGACTAGAGCAGATACGCAGTATTTT
TRBV19	many	TRBD1	TRBJ2-5	CASSGGTGKTQETQYF	TGTGCCAGTAGTGGGGGGACAGGGAAGACTCAAGAGACCCAGTACTTC
TRBV3-1	-	-	TRBJ1-2	CASSQDRLGINYGYTF	TGTGCCAGCAGCCAAGATCGTCTGGGGATTAACTATGGCTACACCTTC
TRBV28	few	TRBD2	TRBJ2-3	CASMGGTDTQYF	TGTGCCAGCATGGGGGGGACAGATACGCAGTATTTT
TRBV5-5	-	-	TRBJ1-6	CASSLLSSYSSPLHF	TGTGCCAGCAGTTTGTTGAGCTCCTATAGTTCACCCCTCCACTTT
TRBV6-5	-	TRBD2	TRBJ2-1	CASSYLLAGGSDEQFF	TGTGCCAGCAGTTACCTACTAGCGGGAGGATCGGATGAGCAGTTCTTC
TRBV5-6	-	-	TRBJ2-1	CASSLLAVEQFF	TGTGCCAGCAGCTTACTAGCTGTTGAGCAGTTCTTC
TRBV19	few	TRBD1	TRBJ1-2	CASTPEGTGGYGYTF	TGTGCCAGTACCCCTGAAGGGACAGGAGGCTATGGCTACACCTTC
TRBV19	many	-	TRBJ1-2	CASGGRRANYGYTF	TGTGCCAGTGGAGGACGGAGAGCTAACTATGGCTACACCTTC
TRBV5-5	many	-	TRBJ1-1	CASSLRRNTEAFF	TGTGCCAGCAGCTTAAGGCGGAACACTGAAGCTTTCTTT
TRBV14	-	-	TRBJ2-2	CASSHHRESFTWELFF	TGTGCCAGCAGCCATCACAGGGAGTCCTTCACCTGGGAGCTGTTTTTT
TRBV15	-	-	TRBJ1-4	CATSSLGTTNEKLFF	TGTGCCACCAGCAGCTTAGGGACAACCAATGAAAAACTGTTTTTT